This entry is about one T cell receptor beta chain. Its antigen is unknown. The CDR3 sequence is 15 residues long. Germline-derived CDR1 and CDR2 are SGHNT and YYREEE (reference sequence). The trim removed 2 bases at V and 1 base at J, leaving 0 bases unmatched. These data originate in a study of T cell responses to AZD1222 COVID-19 vaccine. The study, taken as a whole, reports: White British people made up most donors, females outnumbered males, and clonal diversity was possibly underestimated.

Clones were read by immunoSEQ multiplex PCR, and TCRdb kept only the in-frame ones, dropping some. This sample has some 31,000 clones, with approximately 88% found just once. The chain has TRBV5-4 and TRBJ2-1; 10 bases align to TRBD2. This clonotype originated in an adult who received the AZD1222 COVID-19 vaccine. The sample was peripheral blood, taken 28 days after the second AZD1222 dose. The CDR3 here is CASSLLAGSYNEQFF. Here the CDR3 DNA reads TGTGCCAGCAGCTTACTAGCGGGGTCCTACAATGAGCAGTTCTTC.